These T cell receptor beta chains were read from a single sample in a study of blood T cell repertoires in COVID-19. Only in-frame clones appear in the TCRdb table, and some are missing; sequencing was by immunoSEQ multiplex PCR. The data contain 310,000 or so clones, about nine tenths of them singletons. Sequenced sample: PBMCs or T cells enriched from blood (not recorded which). These TCRs come from a woman in her late teens or twenties who had recovered from COVID-19. The CDR3 runs from the conserved cysteine through the conserved F or W.

V gene,CDR3 protein
TRBV18,CASSPGEDQPQHF
TRBV3-1/TRBV3-2,CASSHGQPNQPQHF
TRBV28,CASRLRGTGKDQPQHF
TRBV30,CAWTLAGVHNEQFF
TRBV6-5,CASRGEAVTPLHF
TRBV18,CASSEGQGRTEAFF
TRBV4-1,CASSEVQGDNEQFF
TRBV30,CAWRQVSESPLHF
TRBV6-5,CASSQGSGNTIYF
TRBV27,CASSLTPRQGVGTQYF
TRBV3-1/TRBV3-2,CASSQETGPYEQYF
TRBV10-1,CASSAGTSAYEQYF
TRBV6-5,CASKPGQVAYNEQFF
TRBV3-1/TRBV3-2,CASSHHRPPEKTEQYF
TRBV4-1,CASSQPSGALFF
TRBV19,CASSIGWRDAFF
TRBV7-6,CASRGQGYEKLFF
TRBV12-5,CASGPQWPTTNTIYF
TRBV4-1,CASSHPGQGSSYEQYF
TRBV19,CASSSDSSEAFF
TRBV27,CASRPGQNGGAEAFF
TRBV4-1,CASSHLGLAGGYGGELFF
TRBV25-1,CASRPAGTRDYNEQFF
TRBV30,CAWLNSGEQYF
TRBV3-1/TRBV3-2,CASSRGTSNTEQYF
TRBV14,CASSQGLAGASQETQYF
TRBV13,CASSFSEGNEQFF
TRBV19,CASSLGDLRGNQPQHF
TRBV6-5,CASSLIDNSPLHF
TRBV5-7,CASSLGQFRRGANVLTF
TRBV19,CASTPRDRPYGYTF